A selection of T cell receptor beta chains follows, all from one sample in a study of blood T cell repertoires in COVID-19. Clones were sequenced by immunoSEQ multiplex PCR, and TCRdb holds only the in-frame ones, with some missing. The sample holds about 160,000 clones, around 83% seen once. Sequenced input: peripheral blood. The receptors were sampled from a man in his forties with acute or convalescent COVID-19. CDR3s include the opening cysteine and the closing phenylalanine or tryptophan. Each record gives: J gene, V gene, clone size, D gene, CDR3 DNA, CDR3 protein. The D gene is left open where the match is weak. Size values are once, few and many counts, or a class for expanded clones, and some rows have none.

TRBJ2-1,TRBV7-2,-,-,TGTGCCAGCAGCTCCTTAAACCGGGACAATGAGCAGTTCTTC,CASSSLNRDNEQFF
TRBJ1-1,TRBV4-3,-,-,TGCGCCAGCAGCCAAACTCGGGGTACTGAAGCTTTCTTT,CASSQTRGTEAFF
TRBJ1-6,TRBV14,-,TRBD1,TGTGCCAGCAGGTCCGGGACAGGGGTAGGGACCCGTGGTTCACCCCTCCACTTT,CASRSGTGVGTRGSPLHF
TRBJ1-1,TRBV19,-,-,TGTGCCAGTAGTCGCGCGGGGAACACTGAAGCTTTCTTT,CASSRAGNTEAFF
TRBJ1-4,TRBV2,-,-,TGTGCCAGCTGCCGGGACAAGGTTTCTCGGGAAAAACTGTTTTTT,CASCRDKVSREKLFF
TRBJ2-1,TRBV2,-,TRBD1,TGTGCCAGCATAGGGACAGGGCGGCGTGAGCAGTTCTTC,CASIGTGRREQFF
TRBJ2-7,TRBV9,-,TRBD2,TGTGCCAGCAGCGTGTCCGGGACTAGAGTCGAGCAGTACTTC,CASSVSGTRVEQYF
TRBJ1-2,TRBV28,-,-,TGTGCCAGCAGCCCAGGGTTTCGGGGCTACACCTTC,CASSPGFRGYTF
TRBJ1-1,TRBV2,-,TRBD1,TGTGCCAGCAGTGTCCGACAGGGGGCGCCGGCTTTCTTT,CASSVRQGAPAFF
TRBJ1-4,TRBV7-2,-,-,TGTGCCAGCACCTTAGGTGGGCCCTTGTCAACTAATGAAAAACTGTTTTTT,CASTLGGPLSTNEKLFF
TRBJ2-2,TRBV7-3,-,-,TGTGCCAGCAGCCTTAGTAGTCGCGGGGAGCTGTTTTTT,CASSLSSRGELFF
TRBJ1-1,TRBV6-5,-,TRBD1,TGTGCCAGCAGGTCAGGGGGCATGAACACTGAAGCTTTCTTT,CASRSGGMNTEAFF
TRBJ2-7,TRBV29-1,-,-,TGCAGCGTTGATCAACAGGGAGAAGGGTCCTACGAGCAGTACTTC,CSVDQQGEGSYEQYF
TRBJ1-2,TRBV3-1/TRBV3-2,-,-,TGTGCCAGCAGCCAAGGGTCCGGAGTTTATGATGGCTACACCTTC,CASSQGSGVYDGYTF
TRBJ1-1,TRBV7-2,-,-,TGTGCCAGCAGCTTATTATTGTTAGGAGACACTGAAGCTTTCTTT,CASSLLLLGDTEAFF
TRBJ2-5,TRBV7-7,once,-,TGTGCCAGCAGCAACGACCCGGGGGGCTCGGAGACCCAGTACTTC,CASSNDPGGSETQYF
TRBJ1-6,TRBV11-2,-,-,TGTGCCAGCAGCCCCGGGAGTGCGAATTCACCCCTCCACTTT,CASSPGSANSPLHF
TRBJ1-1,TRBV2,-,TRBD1,TGTGCCAGCACCGGGGACAGAACCATGAACACTGAAGCTTTCTTT,CASTGDRTMNTEAFF
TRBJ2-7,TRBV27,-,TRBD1,TGTGCCAGCAGTTGGAGCGGACAGGGAGACTACGAGCAGTACTTC,CASSWSGQGDYEQYF
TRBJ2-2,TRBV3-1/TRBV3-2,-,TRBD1,TGTGCCAGCAGCCAGGACAGGGGAGTGAATACCGGGGAGCTGTTTTTT,CASSQDRGVNTGELFF
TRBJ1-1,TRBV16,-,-,TGTGCCAGCAGCCAACCCCGCGGCAGGGCGAACACTGAAGCTTTCTTT,CASSQPRGRANTEAFF
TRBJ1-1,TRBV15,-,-,TGTGCCACCAGCAGGCCCGGCGCGGAGAACGTTGAAGCTTTCTTT,CATSRPGAENVEAFF
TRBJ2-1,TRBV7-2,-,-,TGTGCCAGCAGCGGGTTGGAGGAGTTTAATTACAATGAGCAGTTCTTC,CASSGLEEFNYNEQFF
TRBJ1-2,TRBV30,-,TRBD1,TGTGCCTGGAGTGTACCCGACAGGGAGCTCTCTGGCTACACCTTC,CAWSVPDRELSGYTF
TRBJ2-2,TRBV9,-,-,TGTGCCAGCAGCGCCGCAGGGGCCGGGAACACCGGGGAGCTGTTTTTT,CASSAAGAGNTGELFF
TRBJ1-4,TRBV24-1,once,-,TGTGCCACCAGTGATGGCGGAACGCCAAATGAAAAACTGTTTTTT,CATSDGGTPNEKLFF
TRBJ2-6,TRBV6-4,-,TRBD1,TGTGCCAGCAGCGAGGACAGGGCTGGGGCCAACGTCCTGACTTTC,CASSEDRAGANVLTF
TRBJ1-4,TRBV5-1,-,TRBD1,TGCGCCAGCAGCCCGGACAGGGGTGCAACTAATGAAAAACTGTTTTTT,CASSPDRGATNEKLFF
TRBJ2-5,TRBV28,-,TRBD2,TGTGCCAGCAGTTTATGGGATCTAGCGGGGGGACAAGAGACCCAGTACTTC,CASSLWDLAGGQETQYF
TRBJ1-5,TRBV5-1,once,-,TGCGCCAGCAGCTTGGACGGTATCGGGGGTAGGGGCAATCAGCCCCAGCATTTT,CASSLDGIGGRGNQPQHF
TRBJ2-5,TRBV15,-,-,TGTGCCACCAGCCAGGGGACAATACAAGAGACCCAGTACTTC,CATSQGTIQETQYF
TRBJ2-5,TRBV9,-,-,TGTGCCAGCAGCGTAGCCGGTGGGAGTTCGGAGACCCAGTACTTC,CASSVAGGSSETQYF
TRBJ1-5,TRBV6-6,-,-,TGTGCCAGCACCAAATCCGGGACAAGTGCCCAGCATTTT,CASTKSGTSAQHF
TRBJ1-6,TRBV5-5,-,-,TGTGCCAGCAGCCTACAGGGAAATTCACTCCTCCACTTT,CASSLQGNSLLHF
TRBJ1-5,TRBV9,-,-,TGTGCCAGCAGCGTAGAGGGGGGGATGGAGCCCCAGCATTTT,CASSVEGGMEPQHF
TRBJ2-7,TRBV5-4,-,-,TGTGCCAGCAGCTTGGGCGGGTACGAGCAGTACTTC,CASSLGGYEQYF
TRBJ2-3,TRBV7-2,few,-,TGTGCCAGCAGCTTAGGGCTAGCCCCAGATACGCAGTATTTT,CASSLGLAPDTQYF
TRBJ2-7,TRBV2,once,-,TGTGCCGGGCTTCGCGGGAACGCCTACGAGCAGTACTTC,CAGLRGNAYEQYF
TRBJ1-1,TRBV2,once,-,TGTGCCAGCTCAGGGTACACGGGCACTGAAGCTTTCTTT,CASSGYTGTEAFF
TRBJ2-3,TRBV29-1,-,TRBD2,TGCAGCGTCCTTCTCCAGCGGGGGGCCTATACGCAGTATTTT,CSVLLQRGAYTQYF
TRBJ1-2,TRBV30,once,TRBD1,TGTGCCTGGAGTGTACCCAGGAGGGGGCTTAACTATGGCTACACCTTC,CAWSVPRRGLNYGYTF
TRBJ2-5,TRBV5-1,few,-,TGCGCCAGCTCGCAATTTTTGGGCAGGGAGACCCAGTACTTC,CASSQFLGRETQYF
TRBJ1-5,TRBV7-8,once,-,TGTGCCAGCAGCTCCGGACAGCACAATCAGCCCCAGCATTTT,CASSSGQHNQPQHF
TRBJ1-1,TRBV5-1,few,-,TGCGCCAGCAGCTCGAACCGAGGACAGTTAACTGAAGCTTTCTTT,CASSSNRGQLTEAFF
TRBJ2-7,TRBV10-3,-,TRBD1,TGTGCCATCAGGCCGGGACAGGACTCCTACGAGCAGTACTTC,CAIRPGQDSYEQYF
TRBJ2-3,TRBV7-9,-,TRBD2,TGTGCCAGCAGCTCCGGACTAGCGGGGGGGAGAGATACGCAGTATTTT,CASSSGLAGGRDTQYF
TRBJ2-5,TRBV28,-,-,TGTGCCAGCAGTTTGGACTCGATCAACCAAGAGACCCAGTACTTC,CASSLDSINQETQYF
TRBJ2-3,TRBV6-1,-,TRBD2,TGTGCCAGCAGCCGACTAGCGGGGCCTGGAGATACGCAGTATTTT,CASSRLAGPGDTQYF
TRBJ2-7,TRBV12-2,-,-,TGTGCAAGTCGCTTAGGAGGGTTGAAGGATAACGAGCAGTACTTC,CASRLGGLKDNEQYF
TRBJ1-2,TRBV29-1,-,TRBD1,TGCAGCGTTGAAGATCCCAACAGGGGGCAGGACTATGGCTACACCTTC,CSVEDPNRGQDYGYTF
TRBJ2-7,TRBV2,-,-,TGTGCCACTTCGACAGGTGGAGAGCAGTACTTC,CATSTGGEQYF
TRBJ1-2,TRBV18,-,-,TGTGCCAGCTCACCACCAATTGGGCATGGCTACACCTTC,CASSPPIGHGYTF
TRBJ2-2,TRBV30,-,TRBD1,TGTGCCTGGAGTCGCCGACAGGGAAGCACCGGGGAGCTGTTTTTT,CAWSRRQGSTGELFF
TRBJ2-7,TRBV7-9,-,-,TGTGCCAGCAGCTTATACAGCTCCTACGAGCAGTACTTC,CASSLYSSYEQYF
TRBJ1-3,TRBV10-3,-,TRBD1,TGTGCCATCAGTGATACTATTGGGACAGGGTTATACCTCTCTGGAAACACCATATATTTT,CAISDTIGTGLYLSGNTIYF